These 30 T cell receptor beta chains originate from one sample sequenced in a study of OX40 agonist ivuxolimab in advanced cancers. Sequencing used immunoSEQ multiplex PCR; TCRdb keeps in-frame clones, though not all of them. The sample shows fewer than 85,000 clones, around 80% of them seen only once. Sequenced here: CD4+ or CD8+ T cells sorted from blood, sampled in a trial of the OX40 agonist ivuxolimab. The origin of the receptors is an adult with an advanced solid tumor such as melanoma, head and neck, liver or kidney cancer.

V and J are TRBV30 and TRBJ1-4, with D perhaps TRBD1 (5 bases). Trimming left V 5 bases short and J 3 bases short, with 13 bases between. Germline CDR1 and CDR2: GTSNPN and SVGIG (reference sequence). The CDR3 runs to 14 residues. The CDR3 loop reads CAWGHGAANEKLFF. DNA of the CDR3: TGTGCCTGGGGCCATGGGGCGGCTAATGAAAAACTGTTTTTT.

CDR3 DNA: TGCGCCAGCACCCCAGGTCGACACCGACCTCTATGTGGGACTGAAGCTTTCTTT. Protein product: CASTPGRHRPLCGTEAFF. The rearrangement joins TRBV10-1 to TRBJ1-1; D gene unclear. CDR1 and CDR2 from the germline V gene are WNHNN and SYGVQD (reference sequence). This CDR3 has 18 amino acids. V was cut by 7 bases and J by 5 bases, with 29 bases left in between.

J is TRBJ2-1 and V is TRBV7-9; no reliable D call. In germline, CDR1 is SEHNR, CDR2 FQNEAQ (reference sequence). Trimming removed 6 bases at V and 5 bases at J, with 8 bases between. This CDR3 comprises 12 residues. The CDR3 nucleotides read TGTGCCAGCAGTGGGCGGAACAATGAGCAGTTCTTC. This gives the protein CASSGRNNEQFF.

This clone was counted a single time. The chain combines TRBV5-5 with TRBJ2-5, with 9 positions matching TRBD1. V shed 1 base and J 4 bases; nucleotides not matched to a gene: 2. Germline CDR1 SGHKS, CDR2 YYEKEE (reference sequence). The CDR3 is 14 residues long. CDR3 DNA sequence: TGTGCCAGCAGCTTGTGGGGACAGGGAGAGACCCAGTACTTC. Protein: CASSLWGQGETQYF.

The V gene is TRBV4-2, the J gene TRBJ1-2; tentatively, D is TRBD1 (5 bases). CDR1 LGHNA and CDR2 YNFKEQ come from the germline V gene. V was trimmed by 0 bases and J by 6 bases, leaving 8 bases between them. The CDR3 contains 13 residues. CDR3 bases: TGTGCCAGCAGCCAAGATGGGGCAGATGGCTACACCTTC. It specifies CASSQDGADGYTF.

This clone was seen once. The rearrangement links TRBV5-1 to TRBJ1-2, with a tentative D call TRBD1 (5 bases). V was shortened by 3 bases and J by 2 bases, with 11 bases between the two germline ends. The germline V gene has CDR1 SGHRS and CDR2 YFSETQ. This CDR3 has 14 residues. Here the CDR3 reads CASSSGGSNYGYTF. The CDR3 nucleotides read TGCGCCAGCAGCTCTGGGGGATCCAACTATGGCTACACCTTC.

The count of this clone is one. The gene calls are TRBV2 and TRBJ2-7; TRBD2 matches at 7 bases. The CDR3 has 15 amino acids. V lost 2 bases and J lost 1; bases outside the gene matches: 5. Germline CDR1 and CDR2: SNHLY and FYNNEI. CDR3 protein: CASSERTRISYEQYF. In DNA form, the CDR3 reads TGTGCCAGCAGTGAAAGGACTAGGATTTCCTACGAGCAGTACTTC.

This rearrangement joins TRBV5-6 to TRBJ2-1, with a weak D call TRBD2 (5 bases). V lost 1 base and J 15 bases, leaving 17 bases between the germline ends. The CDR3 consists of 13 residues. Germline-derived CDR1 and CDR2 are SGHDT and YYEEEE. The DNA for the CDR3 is TGTGCCAGCAGCTTGATAGACTCTAGAGGGCTGTTCTTC. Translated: CASSLIDSRGLFF.

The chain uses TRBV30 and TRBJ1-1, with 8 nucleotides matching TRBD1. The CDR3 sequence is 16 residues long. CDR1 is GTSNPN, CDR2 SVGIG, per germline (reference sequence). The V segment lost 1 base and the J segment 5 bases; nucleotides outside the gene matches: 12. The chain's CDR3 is CAWSGDRGVGNTEAFF. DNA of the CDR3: TGTGCCTGGAGTGGAGACAGGGGAGTTGGTAATACTGAAGCTTTCTTT. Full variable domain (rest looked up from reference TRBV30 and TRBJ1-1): SQTIHQWPATLVQPVGSPLSLECTVEGTSNPNLYWYRQAAGRGLQLLFYSVGIGQISSEVPQNLSASRPQDRQFILSSKKLLLSDSGFYLCAWSGDRGVGNTEAFFGQGTRLTVV.

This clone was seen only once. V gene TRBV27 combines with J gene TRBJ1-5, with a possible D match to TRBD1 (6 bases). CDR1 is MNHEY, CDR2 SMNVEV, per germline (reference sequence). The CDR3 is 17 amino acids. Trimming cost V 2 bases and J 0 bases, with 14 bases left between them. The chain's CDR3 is CASSLIGGGYSNQPQHF. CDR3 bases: TGTGCCAGCAGTTTAATAGGGGGAGGCTATAGCAATCAGCCCCAGCATTTT.

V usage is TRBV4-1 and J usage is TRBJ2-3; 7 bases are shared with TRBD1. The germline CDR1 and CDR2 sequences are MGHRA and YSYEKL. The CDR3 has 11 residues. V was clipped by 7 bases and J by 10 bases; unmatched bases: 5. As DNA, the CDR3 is TGCGCCAGCACCCTAGGACAGGCGCAGTATTTT. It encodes CASTLGQAQYF.

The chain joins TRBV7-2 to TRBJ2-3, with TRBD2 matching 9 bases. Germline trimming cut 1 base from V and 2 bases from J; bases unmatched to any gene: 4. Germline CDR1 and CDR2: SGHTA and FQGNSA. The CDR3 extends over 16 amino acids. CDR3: CASSLVLAGVTDTQYF. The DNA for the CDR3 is TGTGCCAGCAGCTTAGTACTAGCGGGTGTCACAGATACGCAGTATTTT.

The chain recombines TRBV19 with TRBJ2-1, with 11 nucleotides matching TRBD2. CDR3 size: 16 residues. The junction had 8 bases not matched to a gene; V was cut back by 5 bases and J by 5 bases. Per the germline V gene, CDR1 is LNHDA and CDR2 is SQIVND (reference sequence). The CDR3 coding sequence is TGTGCCAGTAGTGGAATAGCGGGAGGGGAAAACAATGAGCAGTTCTTC. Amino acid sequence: CASSGIAGGENNEQFF.

CDR3: CASSRLGPNTEAFF. The DNA for the CDR3 is TGTGCCAGCAGCCGCCTTGGTCCGAACACTGAAGCTTTCTTT. The J gene is TRBJ1-1, the V gene TRBV7-3; D remains ambiguous. V lost 5 bases and J lost 1, with 11 bases in between. Germline CDR1 reads SGHTA; CDR2 reads FQGTGA. This CDR3 comprises 14 residues.

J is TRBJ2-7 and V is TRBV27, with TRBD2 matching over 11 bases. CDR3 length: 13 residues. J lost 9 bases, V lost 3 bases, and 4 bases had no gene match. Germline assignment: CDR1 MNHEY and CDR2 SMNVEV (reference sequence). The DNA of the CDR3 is TGTGCCAGCAGTTTCGGGACTAGCGGCGCGCAGTACTTC. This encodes CASSFGTSGAQYF.

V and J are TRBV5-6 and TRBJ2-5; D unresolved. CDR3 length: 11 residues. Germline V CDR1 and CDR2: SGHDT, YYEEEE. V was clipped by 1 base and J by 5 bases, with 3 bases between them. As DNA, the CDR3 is TGTGCCAGCAGCTTGCGCGAGACCCAGTACTTC. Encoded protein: CASSLRETQYF.

For the CDR3, the DNA is TGCAGCGTTGCAAGGATAGGTATGAACACTGAAGCTTTCTTT. Protein sequence: CSVARIGMNTEAFF. The genes are TRBV29-1 and TRBJ1-1; D unclear. Germline V gene sequence: CDR1 SQVTM, CDR2 ANQGSEA. The CDR3 loop spans 14 amino acids. V lost 4 bases and J 0 bases, leaving 12 bases between the germline ends.

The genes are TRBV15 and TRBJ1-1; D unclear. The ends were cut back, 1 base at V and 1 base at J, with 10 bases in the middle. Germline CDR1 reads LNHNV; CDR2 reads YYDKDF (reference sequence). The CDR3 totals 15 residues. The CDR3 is CATSRGGSGNTEAFF. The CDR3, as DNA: TGTGCCACCAGCAGAGGTGGCAGCGGGAACACTGAAGCTTTCTTT.

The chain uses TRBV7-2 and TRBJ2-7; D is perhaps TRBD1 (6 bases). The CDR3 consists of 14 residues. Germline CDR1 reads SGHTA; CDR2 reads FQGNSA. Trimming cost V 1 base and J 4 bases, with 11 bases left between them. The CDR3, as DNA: TGTGCCAGCAGCTTAGGAGGGGACAAATACGAGCAGTACTTC. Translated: CASSLGGDKYEQYF.

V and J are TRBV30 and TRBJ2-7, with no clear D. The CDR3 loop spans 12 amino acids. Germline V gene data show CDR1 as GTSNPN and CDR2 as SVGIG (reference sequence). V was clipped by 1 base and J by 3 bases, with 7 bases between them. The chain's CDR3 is CAWSEPSYEQYF. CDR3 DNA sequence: TGTGCCTGGAGTGAGCCAAGCTACGAGCAGTACTTC.

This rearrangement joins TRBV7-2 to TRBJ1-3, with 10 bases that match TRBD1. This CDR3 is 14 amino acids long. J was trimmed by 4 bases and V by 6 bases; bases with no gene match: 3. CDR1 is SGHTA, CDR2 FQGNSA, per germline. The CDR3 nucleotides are TGTGCCAGCAGACCGGGACAGGGGGGAAACACCATATATTTT. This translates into CASRPGQGGNTIYF.

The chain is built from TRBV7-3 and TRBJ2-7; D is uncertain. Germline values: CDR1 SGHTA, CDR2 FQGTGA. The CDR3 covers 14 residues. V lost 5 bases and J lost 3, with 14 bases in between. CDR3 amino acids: CASSTDGAGYEQYF. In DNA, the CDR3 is TGTGCCAGCAGCACGGACGGAGCAGGCTACGAGCAGTACTTC.

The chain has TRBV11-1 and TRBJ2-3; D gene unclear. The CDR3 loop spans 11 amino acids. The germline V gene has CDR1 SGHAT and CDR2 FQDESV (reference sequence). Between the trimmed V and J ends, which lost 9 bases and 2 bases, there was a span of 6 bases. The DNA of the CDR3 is TGTGCCAGTGGCTCCACAGATACGCAGTATTTT. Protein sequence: CASGSTDTQYF. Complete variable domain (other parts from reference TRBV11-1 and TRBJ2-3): EAEVAQSPRYKITEKSQAVAFWCDPISGHATLYWYRQILGQGPELLVQFQDESVVDDSQLPKDRFSAERLKGVDSTLKIQPAELGDSAMYLCASGSTDTQYFGPGTRLTVL.

Written as DNA, the CDR3 is TGTGCCAGCAGCTTAGCCGAGGGCGAGCAGTACTTC. It specifies CASSLAEGEQYF. The rearrangement links TRBV7-2 to TRBJ2-7, with a possible D match to TRBD2 (5 bases). V was pared by 0 bases and J by 6 bases, with 6 bases between. Germline V CDR1 and CDR2: SGHTA, FQGNSA. This CDR3 is built from 12 residues.

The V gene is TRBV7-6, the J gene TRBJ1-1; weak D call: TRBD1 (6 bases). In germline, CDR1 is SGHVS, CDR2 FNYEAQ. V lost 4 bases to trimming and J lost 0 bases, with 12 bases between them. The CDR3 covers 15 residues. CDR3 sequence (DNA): TGTGCCAGCAGCTCCCTACAGGGCCTGAACACTGAAGCTTTCTTT. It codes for CASSSLQGLNTEAFF.

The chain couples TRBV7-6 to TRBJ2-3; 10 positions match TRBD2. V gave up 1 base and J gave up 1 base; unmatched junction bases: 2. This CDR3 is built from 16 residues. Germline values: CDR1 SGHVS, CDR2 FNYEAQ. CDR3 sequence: CASSLGLAGGTDTQYF. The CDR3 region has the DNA TGTGCCAGCAGCTTAGGGCTAGCGGGGGGCACAGATACGCAGTATTTT. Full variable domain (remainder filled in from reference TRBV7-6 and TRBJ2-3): GAGVSQSPRYKVTKRGQDVALRCDPISGHVSLYWYRQALGQGPEFLTYFNYEAQQDKSGLPNDRFSAERPEGSISTLTIQRTEQRDSAMYRCASSLGLAGGTDTQYFGPGTRLTVL.

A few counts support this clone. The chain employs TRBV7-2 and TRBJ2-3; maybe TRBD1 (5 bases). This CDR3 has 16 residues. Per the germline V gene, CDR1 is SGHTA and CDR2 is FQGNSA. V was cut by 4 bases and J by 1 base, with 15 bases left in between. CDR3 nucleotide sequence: TGTGCCAGCAGCTATCTAGGGGCCCCCGGCACAGATACGCAGTATTTT. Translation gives CASSYLGAPGTDTQYF.

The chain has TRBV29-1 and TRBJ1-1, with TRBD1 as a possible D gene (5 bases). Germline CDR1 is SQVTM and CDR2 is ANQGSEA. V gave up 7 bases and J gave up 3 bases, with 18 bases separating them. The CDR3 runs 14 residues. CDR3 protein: CSATTPTVYTEAFF. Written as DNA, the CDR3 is TGCAGCGCTACCACCCCGACAGTCTACACTGAAGCTTTCTTT.

The CDR3, as DNA: TGTGCCAGTAGTATGGACTGGGGCTCCGATGAAGCTTTCTTT. It is translated as CASSMDWGSDEAFF. The genes are TRBV19 and TRBJ1-1; possibly TRBD1 for D (5 bases). The germline V gene encodes CDR1 LNHDA and CDR2 SQIVND (reference sequence). The germline V and J ends were trimmed by 3 bases and 7 bases, with 15 bases remaining between them. The CDR3 runs 14 residues. The variable domain in full, with the rest retrieved from reference TRBV19 and TRBJ1-1, is DGGITQSPKYLFRKEGQNVTLSCEQNLNHDAMYWYRQDPGQGLRLIYYSQIVNDFQKGDIAEGYSVSREKKESFPLTVTSAQKNPTAFYLCASSMDWGSDEAFFGQGTRLTVV.

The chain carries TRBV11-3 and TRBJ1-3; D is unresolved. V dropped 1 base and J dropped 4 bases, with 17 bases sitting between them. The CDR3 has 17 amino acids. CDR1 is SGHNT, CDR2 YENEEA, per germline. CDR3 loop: CASSLAKMSHGGNTIYF. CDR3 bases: TGTGCCAGCAGCTTAGCCAAGATGTCCCACGGGGGAAACACCATATATTTT.